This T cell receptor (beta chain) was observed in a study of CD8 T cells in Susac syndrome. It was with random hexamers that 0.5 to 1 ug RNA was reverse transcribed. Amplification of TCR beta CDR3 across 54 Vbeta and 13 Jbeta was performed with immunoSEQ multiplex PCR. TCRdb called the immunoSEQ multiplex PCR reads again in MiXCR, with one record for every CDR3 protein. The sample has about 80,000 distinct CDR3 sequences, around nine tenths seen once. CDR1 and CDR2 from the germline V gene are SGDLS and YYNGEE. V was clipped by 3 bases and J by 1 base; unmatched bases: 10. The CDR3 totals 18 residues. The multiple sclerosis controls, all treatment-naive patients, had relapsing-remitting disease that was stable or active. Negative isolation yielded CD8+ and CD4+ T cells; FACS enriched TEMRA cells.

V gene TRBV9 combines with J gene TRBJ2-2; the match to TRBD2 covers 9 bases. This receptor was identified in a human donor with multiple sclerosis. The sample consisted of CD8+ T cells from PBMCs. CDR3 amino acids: CASSGLGGGAQNTGELFF. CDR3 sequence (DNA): TGTGCCAGCAGCGGACTGGGCGGGGGGGCCCAGAACACCGGGGAGCTGTTTTTT.